The text below deals with one T cell receptor (beta chain). Looked up from germline, CDR1 is SGDLS and CDR2 is YYNGEE. V was trimmed by 0 bases and J by 1 base, leaving 10 bases between them. The CDR3 is 15 residues long. This sample was included in a study of cytomegalovirus exposure and HLA in healthy donors. Primers included in the PCR were 60 Vbeta and 13 Jbeta primers. TCRdb's copy holds only in-frame clones and misses some; the assay was immunoSEQ multiplex PCR. The sample records about 99,000 clones, around 80% being singletons. The TCR comes from a woman aged 18-30 years in good health and CMV-seropositive. This rearrangement joins TRBV9 to TRBJ1-1; a possible D gene is TRBD1 (5 bases). Sequenced sample: PBMCs. The CDR3: CASSVGGRANTEAFF. The CDR3 DNA reads TGTGCCAGCAGCGTAGGGGGCAGGGCGAACACTGAAGCTTTCTTT.